These 30 T cell receptor beta chains originate from one sample sequenced in a study of regulatory T cells in long-lasting Graves disease. To make TCR beta libraries, researchers used iRepertoire HTBI primers and Arm-PCR of CDR3 regions. TCRdb re-called the multiplex PCR reads with MiXCR, one entry per CDR3 protein. The table shows about 350,000 distinct CDR3 sequences, with approximately 15% occurring only once. As to time point: newly diagnosed GD, antithyroid drugs for less than 3 months. The authors made the TCR library using RNA they extracted from PBMCs. The data were also submitted as part of a second study, on T cells in Graves' hyperthyroidism and ophthalmopathy.

The sample here was peripheral blood mononuclear cells (PBMCs), taken at new diagnosis, from a patient treated with antithyroid drugs. These receptors all come from a man aged 35-49 years with Graves disease.

This clonotype was picked up a small number of times. This chain links TRBV3-1 with TRBJ2-7; 7 bases fit TRBD1. This CDR3 has 14 residues. CDR1 and CDR2 (germline): LGHDT, YNNKEL (reference sequence). The V and J ends lost 4 bases and 4 bases, in that order; junction bases with no gene match: 7. The CDR3 spells CASSLKGAGYEQYF. CDR3 nucleotide sequence: TGTGCCAGCAGCCTGAAGGGGGCCGGGTACGAGCAGTACTTC.

In its sample, this clonotype was seen many times. In DNA form, the CDR3 reads TGTGCCAGCAGTCCCCGACAGGGGGCCTGGGGGGAGACCCAGTACTTC. Its translation: CASSPRQGAWGETQYF. The chain carries TRBV27 and TRBJ2-5; TRBD1 matches at 10 bases. The CDR3 sequence is 16 residues long. Looked up from germline, CDR1 is MNHEY and CDR2 is SMNVEV (reference sequence). V shed 5 bases and J 5 bases; nucleotides not matched to a gene: 11.

In this sample, this clonotype turned up a few times. The junction does not match germline at one end; this may be a read error. This chain uses TRBV2 with TRBJ1-4, with TRBD1 matching over 7 bases. Germline CDR1 SNHLY, CDR2 FYNNEI. The CDR3 covers 13 residues. For the CDR3, the DNA is TGTGCCAGCAGTGTTTTAGGGGGCGCATCACTGTCTTTT. Translating it yields CASSVLGGASLSF.

Details on this clonotype: A clone one base away is much larger, so this may be a read error. In DNA, the CDR3 is TGTGCCAGCAAGACAGACAGGATGGTCAATGAGCAGTACTTC. This encodes CASKTDRMVNEQYF. The rearrangement links TRBV6-1 to TRBJ2-4; a possible D gene is TRBD1 (6 bases). Deletions cut 7 bases from V and 13 bases from J, with 23 bases between. The CDR3 covers 14 residues. Germline CDR1 reads MNHNS; CDR2 reads SASEGT.

As for this clonotype: A single base separates this from a much larger clone, so it may be a read error. The genes are TRBV6-1 and TRBJ2-7, with 10 bases matching TRBD2. The germline V gene encodes CDR1 MNHNS and CDR2 SASEGT. The CDR3 spans 14 residues. V shed 3 bases, J shed 6 bases, and the junction held 5 bases outside the gene matches. CDR3 DNA: TGTGCCAGCAGTGAGAGCGGGGGGGCTCCCGAGCAGTACTTC. Translated, it gives CASSESGGAPEQYF.

Remarks on this clonotype: At one end the junction does not follow the germline gene, possibly because of a read error. The chain combines TRBV5-1 with TRBJ1-5; D possibly corresponds to TRBD1 (5 bases). Germline loops: CDR1 SGHRS, CDR2 YFSETQ. The CDR3 contains 17 residues. The CDR3 bases are TGTGCCAGCAGCCATTATAGGACAAGTCATAGCAATCAGCCCCAGCATTTT. Encoded protein: CASSHYRTSHSNQPQHF.

This clonotype was detected many times. V and J are TRBV24-1 and TRBJ2-5; 9 bases are shared with TRBD1. The germline gives CDR1 KGHDR, CDR2 SFDVKD. V dropped 2 bases and J dropped 4; count of bases not matched to a gene: 4. The CDR3 has 15 amino acids. The CDR3 here is CATSDSQGAGETQYF. The CDR3 DNA reads as TGTGCCACCAGTGATTCACAGGGGGCTGGAGAGACCCAGTACTTC.

In its sample, this clonotype was seen many times. The rearrangement joins TRBV30 to TRBJ2-1; 9 bases agree with TRBD2. CDR3 size: 13 residues. Germline-derived CDR1 and CDR2 are GTSNPN and SVGIG (reference sequence). V gave up 2 bases and J gave up 6 bases; unmatched junction bases: 2. CDR3 amino acids: CAWSLAGRNEQFF. Here the CDR3 DNA reads TGTGCCTGGAGTCTAGCGGGGCGCAATGAGCAGTTCTTC.

This clonotype showed up just a few times. This chain connects TRBV14 to TRBJ2-3; no clear D gene. The germline V gene encodes CDR1 SGHDN and CDR2 FVKESK. V was cut by 1 base and J by 6 bases, with 14 bases left in between. The CDR3 is 15 amino acids. CDR3 amino acids: CASSQGALFADTQYF. CDR3 sequence (DNA): TGTGCCAGCAGCCAAGGAGCCCTCTTTGCTGATACGCAGTATTTT.

This clonotype was seen only a few times. In DNA, the CDR3 is TGTGCCAGCACCGTGCCCGGAGGGGGACAGGGTGGCGGCTACACCTTC. It translates to CASTVPGGGQGGGYTF. This chain connects TRBV28 to TRBJ1-2; 9 nucleotides line up with TRBD1. The CDR3 sequence is 16 residues long. J was trimmed by 8 bases and V by 7 bases; bases with no gene match: 17. Germline-derived CDR1 and CDR2 are MDHEN and SYDVKM.

Ten or more counts support this clonotype. V is TRBV20-1 and J is TRBJ1-5; D is undetermined. The CDR3 runs to 13 residues. Trimming took off 6 bases at V and 1 base at J, with 10 bases between the two ends. Germline V gene sequence: CDR1 DFQATT, CDR2 SNEGSKA (reference sequence). CDR3 DNA: TGCAGTGCGGGCTTTTTGAGCAATCAGCCCCAGCATTTT. Encoded protein: CSAGFLSNQPQHF.

The chain recombines TRBV18 with TRBJ2-5; 8 nucleotides line up with TRBD1. The CDR3 is 16 residues long. Germline lookup yields CDR1 KGHSH and CDR2 LQKENI. V shed 3 bases and J 3 bases; nucleotides not matched to a gene: 9. CDR3 sequence: CASSPRTGNLKETQYF. CDR3 DNA sequence: TGTGCCAGCTCACCCCGGACAGGGAATTTAAAAGAGACCCAGTACTTC.

This clonotype has ten or more counts. The rearrangement uses TRBV28 and TRBJ2-1, with D maybe TRBD1 (6 bases). Between the trimmed V and J ends, which lost 6 bases and 5 bases, there was a span of 20 bases. CDR3 length equals 16 residues. CDR1 MDHEN and CDR2 SYDVKM come from the germline V gene. The CDR3 protein is CASRSTGGAINNEQFF. CDR3 DNA: TGTGCCAGCAGATCGACTGGGGGCGCAATCAACAATGAGCAGTTCTTC.

Concerning this clonotype: Here the CDR3 omits its conserved ending phenylalanine or tryptophan, so a read error is the likely source. CDR3 nucleotides: TGTGCCAGCAGCTCCCGACAGGGTTGGACTGAAGCTTTCCTT. Its protein product is CASSSRQGWTEAFL. This rearrangement joins TRBV7-2 to TRBJ1-1; 7 bases match TRBD1. The CDR3 totals 14 residues. Trimming at V came to 4 bases and at J to 5 bases, leaving 7 bases not matched to a gene. Germline V gene sequence: CDR1 SGHTA, CDR2 FQGNSA.

The sample holds many counts of this clonotype. The J gene is TRBJ2-2, the V gene TRBV5-6; no clear D gene. Germline assignment: CDR1 SGHDT and CDR2 YYEEEE. Deletions cut 2 bases from V and 0 bases from J, with 5 bases between. The CDR3 has 14 amino acids. The CDR3 DNA sequence: TGTGCCAGCAGCTTTCTGGCGAACACCGGGGAGCTGTTTTTT. Translating it yields CASSFLANTGELFF.

This clonotype was observed many times. The gene calls are TRBV28 and TRBJ1-3; D uncertain. With 7 bases removed from V and 7 bases from J, the gap between germline ends came to 20 bases. The CDR3 loop spans 15 amino acids. Germline values: CDR1 MDHEN, CDR2 SYDVKM. DNA of the CDR3: TGTGCCAGCATGAATCGGGCGACGAGTGGGAACACCATATATTTT. This sequence encodes CASMNRATSGNTIYF.

The sample holds many counts of this clonotype. The rearrangement joins TRBV7-2 to TRBJ1-5; 8 positions match TRBD1. The germline gives CDR1 SGHTA, CDR2 FQGNSA. The CDR3 contains 16 residues. V shed 0 bases, J shed 4 bases, and the junction held 5 bases outside the gene matches. CDR3 in amino acids: CASSLARTGLNQPQHF. The CDR3 DNA is TGTGCCAGCAGCTTAGCGAGGACAGGGTTGAATCAGCCCCAGCATTTT.

This chain uses TRBV6-1 with TRBJ2-5, with D hard to call. Germline loops: CDR1 MNHNS, CDR2 SASEGT. The CDR3 totals 13 residues. The V and J ends lost 2 bases and 3 bases respectively, with 7 bases between them. In DNA form, the CDR3 reads TGTGCCAGCAGTGAAAGGACGGAAGAGACCCAGTACTTC. It translates to CASSERTEETQYF.

This clonotype was seen ten or more times. The gene calls are TRBV5-1 and TRBJ2-1, with 7 positions matching TRBD1. The CDR3 length is 14 residues. The ends lost 0 bases at V and 7 bases at J; junction bases unmatched: 4. CDR1 and CDR2 (germline): SGHRS, YFSETQ. In DNA, the CDR3 is TGCGCCAGCAGCTTGGGACAGGGCGGGAATGAGCAGTTCTTC. Its translation is CASSLGQGGNEQFF.

This clonotype has more than one count but fewer than ten. The V call is TRBV7-3, the J call TRBJ2-1; TRBD1 agrees at 8 bases. CDR3 size: 11 residues. CDR1 and CDR2 (germline): SGHTA, FQGTGA. V was pared by 4 bases and J by 15 bases, with 5 bases of the junction left unmatched. CDR3 coding DNA: TGTGCCAGCAGCTCTGACAGGGGACCGTTCTTC. Translating gives CASSSDRGPFF.

J is TRBJ1-6 and V is TRBV5-1, with 11 positions matching TRBD1. V lost 3 bases to trimming and J lost 11 bases; unmatched junction nucleotides: 7. Germline CDR1 SGHRS, CDR2 YFSETQ. The CDR3 covers 15 residues. The CDR3 sequence: CASSSRDRGWPPLHF. The CDR3 DNA reads TGCGCCAGCAGCTCTAGGGACAGGGGGTGGCCACCCCTCCACTTT. The whole variable domain, remainder taken from reference TRBV5-1 and TRBJ1-6, is KAGVTQTPRYLIKTRGQQVTLSCSPISGHRSVSWYQQTPGQGLQFLFEYFSETQRNKGNFPGRFSGRQFSNSRSEMNVSTLELGDSALYLCASSSRDRGWPPLHFGNGTRLTVT.

In the case of this clonotype: Only one base separates this from a far larger clonotype, so it likely reflects a read error. The CDR3 protein is CAGSPRGRRWDTEAFF. DNA for the CDR3: TGTGCCGGCAGCCCCCGGGGCCGGAGATGGGACACTGAAGCTTTCTTT. The rearrangement uses TRBV5-4 and TRBJ1-1; a possible D gene is TRBD1 (5 bases). Germline CDR1 SGHNT, CDR2 YYREEE (reference sequence). This CDR3 contains 16 residues. The variable domain in full, completed from reference TRBV5-4 and TRBJ1-1, reads ETGVTQSPTHLIKTRGQQVTLRCSSQSGHNTVSWYQQALGQGPQFIFQYYREEENGRGNFPPRFSGLQFPNYSSELNVNALELDDSALYLCAGSPRGRRWDTEAFFGQGTRLTVV.

This clonotype was counted a few times. The chain links TRBV12-5 to TRBJ1-6; no definite D call. The V end lost 1 base, the J end lost 7 bases, and 8 bases lay between the germline ends. The CDR3 totals 14 residues. Germline values: CDR1 LGHNT, CDR2 FRNRAP. CDR3 nucleotide sequence: TGTGCTAGTGGTTTGGACAGCGTCAATTCACCCCTCCACTTT. Its translation: CASGLDSVNSPLHF.

This clonotype was seen ten or more times. The genes are TRBV7-3 and TRBJ1-1, with D possibly being TRBD1 (5 bases). There are 13 residues in the CDR3. CDR1 is SGHTA and CDR2 is FQGTGA in the germline V gene. With 4 bases removed from V and 0 bases from J, the gap between germline ends came to 6 bases. This CDR3 is CASSWTLNTEAFF. In nucleotides, the CDR3 is TGTGCCAGCAGCTGGACACTGAACACTGAAGCTTTCTTT.

This chain joins TRBV12-3 or TRBV12-4 and TRBJ2-7; 8 nucleotides agree with TRBD1. Trimming took 6 bases from V and 5 from J; bases not matched to a gene: 3. The CDR3 is 12 amino acids. The CDR3 protein is CASSVDRDEQYF. CDR3 coding DNA: TGTGCCAGCAGCGTGGACAGGGACGAGCAGTACTTC.

This clonotype was recorded many times. The chain carries TRBV12-3 or TRBV12-4 and TRBJ2-7; D may be TRBD1 (6 bases). V shed 5 bases and J shed 4 bases, with 15 bases lying between them. The CDR3 extends over 14 amino acids. CDR3 nucleotides: TGTGCCAGCAGTGATTGGGGGCGCCTATACGAGCAGTACTTC. Amino acids: CASSDWGRLYEQYF.

The chain links TRBV9 to TRBJ2-3, with D hard to call. The CDR3 loop spans 15 amino acids. V shed 3 bases and J shed 0 bases, with 11 bases lying between them. Germline V gene data show CDR1 as SGDLS and CDR2 as YYNGEE. CDR3 in DNA: TGTGCCAGCAGCGCATTTCTAGGGAGCACAGATACGCAGTATTTT. Translating it yields CASSAFLGSTDTQYF. Full variable domain (outside the CDR3, taken from reference TRBV9 and TRBJ2-3): DSGVTQTPKHLITATGQRVTLRCSPRSGDLSVYWYQQSLDQGLQFLIQYYNGEERAKGNILERFSAQQFPDLHSELNLSSLELGDSALYFCASSAFLGSTDTQYFGPGTRLTVL.

Ten or more counts support this clonotype. This sequence joins TRBV5-4 and TRBJ2-2, with D possibly matching TRBD1 (6 bases). V dropped 5 bases and J dropped 4 bases, with 9 bases sitting between them. CDR3 length: 13 amino acids. CDR1 and CDR2 from the germline V gene are SGHNT and YYREEE (reference sequence). CDR3 DNA: TGTGCCAGCAGTTTACAGGGCACCGGGGAGCTGTTTTTT. Its protein product is CASSLQGTGELFF. The variable domain in full, with the rest retrieved from reference TRBV5-4 and TRBJ2-2, is ETGVTQSPTHLIKTRGQQVTLRCSSQSGHNTVSWYQQALGQGPQFIFQYYREEENGRGNFPPRFSGLQFPNYSSELNVNALELDDSALYLCASSLQGTGELFFGEGSRLTVL.

The chain carries TRBV7-2 and TRBJ1-5; no clear D gene. The germline gives CDR1 SGHTA, CDR2 FQGNSA. Deletions cut 4 bases from V and 2 bases from J, with 3 bases between. The CDR3 contains 12 residues. CDR3 nucleotides: TGTGCCAGCAGCTGGGGCAATCAGCCCCAGCATTTT. This sequence encodes CASSWGNQPQHF.

In regard to this clonotype: A read error may account for a junction end that differs from germline. This sequence joins TRBV2 and TRBJ2-3; D may correspond to TRBD1 or TRBD2 (6 bases each). Germline CDR1 and CDR2: SNHLY and FYNNEI. This CDR3 is built from 13 residues. The CDR3 nucleotides read TGTACCAGCAGTGAGGGGGACTCAGATACGCAGTATTTT. The encoded protein is CTSSEGDSDTQYF.